This record concerns one TCR beta chain sequence. The sample is drawn from a study of blood T cell repertoires in COVID-19. At the level of the study: Two negative PCRs, clearance, or symptom resolution were required of recovered Cohort 3 donors. Spain, Italy and the United States supplied samples that represented acute and convalescent COVID-19. In each case, the material was cDNA or gDNA derived from T cells, B-cell-depleted T cells, or PBMCs.

Grouping used clinical history reported by participants in a survey and questionnaire. Germline V CDR1 and CDR2: LNHDA, SQIVND (reference sequence). The CDR3 is made up of 13 amino acids. Trimming took 6 bases from V and 5 from J; bases not matched to a gene: 7. Clones were read by immunoSEQ multiplex PCR, and TCRdb kept only the in-frame ones, dropping some. The sample comprises a few hundred thousand clones, roughly 84% of which are singletons, and about 7% rests with the top ten. This receptor was identified in a young man in a cohort exposed to, infected with or recovered from COVID-19 (not recorded which). The V gene is TRBV19, the J gene TRBJ2-7, with 7 bases fitting TRBD1. The sequenced material came from PBMCs or T cells enriched from blood (not recorded which). CDR3: CASRQNRGHEQYF. Written as DNA, the CDR3 is TGTGCCAGTAGACAAAACAGGGGCCACGAGCAGTACTTC.